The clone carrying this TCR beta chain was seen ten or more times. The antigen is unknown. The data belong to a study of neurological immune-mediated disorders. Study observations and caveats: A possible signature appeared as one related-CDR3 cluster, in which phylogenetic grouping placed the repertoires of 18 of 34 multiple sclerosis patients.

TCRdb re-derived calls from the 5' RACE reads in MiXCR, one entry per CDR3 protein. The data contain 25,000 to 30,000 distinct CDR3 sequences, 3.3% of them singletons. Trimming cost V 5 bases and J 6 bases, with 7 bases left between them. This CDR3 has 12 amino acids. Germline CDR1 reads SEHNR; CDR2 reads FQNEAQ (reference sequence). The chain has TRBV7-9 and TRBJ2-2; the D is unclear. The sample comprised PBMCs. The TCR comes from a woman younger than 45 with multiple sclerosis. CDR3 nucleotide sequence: TGTGCCAGCAGCCCAATTGCCGGGGAGCTGTTTTTT. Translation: CASSPIAGELFF.